This T cell receptor beta chain originates from a study of shared clonotypes between healthy human individuals. On this clone itself: Its antigen is undetermined.

Cells designated naive CD8 were CD45RO-negative and were positively selected for CCR7, with terminally differentiated effector memory CD45RA+ cells excluded. The study, taken as a whole, reports: Some naive CD4 clonotypes, approximately 4.5%, turned up in common across a handful of donors. The sole specimen, blood, was sampled, and tissue repertoires likely differ. For sorted subsets, rarefaction showed incomplete sequencing despite large depth. Since donors were few, the genetic and exposure-history diversity represented was limited.

Using immunoSEQ multiplex PCR, the repertoire was profiled, and TCRdb retains in-frame clones only, with some absent. The repertoire holds roughly 2,000,000 clones, with just over 90% as singletons. The receptor comes from a young man in good health. Some clones in this sample may be carry-over from other donors' samples. Input material: naive CD8+ T cells from PBMCs.

This chain's CDR3 is CATHAGGSYEQYF. The CDR3 DNA follows: TGTGCCACCCACGCAGGTGGCTCCTACGAGCAGTACTTC. The V and J genes are TRBV28 and TRBJ2-7; D unresolved. The CDR3 consists of 13 residues. Germline CDR1 MDHEN, CDR2 SYDVKM. The germline V and J ends were trimmed by 10 bases and 0 bases, with 13 bases remaining between them.